These 21 T cell receptor beta chains originate from one sample sequenced in a study of cytomegalovirus exposure and HLA in healthy donors. The PCR had 60 Vbeta and 13 Jbeta primers. Assay: immunoSEQ multiplex PCR; the TCRdb copy retains only in-frame clones and omits some. The table shows some 200,000 clones, with just over 75% occurring only once. Sequenced input: PBMCs. These receptors all come from a man younger than 30 in good health and CMV-seronegative.

This sequence joins TRBV19 and TRBJ2-3; TRBD2 matches 12 bases. The CDR3 contains 15 residues. The V segment lost 5 bases and the J segment 5 bases; nucleotides outside the gene matches: 5. In germline, CDR1 is LNHDA, CDR2 SQIVND (reference sequence). This CDR3 is CASSSLAGGEDTQYF. The DNA of the CDR3 is TGTGCCAGTAGTTCACTAGCGGGAGGAGAAGATACGCAGTATTTT.

CDR3 sequence reads: CATSPLRTSGSYEQYF. CDR3 coding DNA: TGTGCCACCAGCCCCTTAAGGACTAGCGGCTCCTACGAGCAGTACTTC. The chain joins TRBV15 to TRBJ2-7; 10 nucleotides line up with TRBD2. The V gene's germline CDR1 is LNHNV and CDR2 YYDKDF (reference sequence). The CDR3 is 16 amino acids. V dropped 5 bases and J dropped 0; count of bases not matched to a gene: 7.

V is TRBV15 and J is TRBJ1-4; no reliable D call. CDR1 LNHNV and CDR2 YYDKDF come from the germline V gene (reference sequence). With 0 bases removed from V and 0 bases from J, the gap between germline ends came to 8 bases. The CDR3 is 16 residues long. CDR3 bases: TGTGCCACCAGCAGAGATCGGGGAGCAACTAATGAAAAACTGTTTTTT. Encoded protein: CATSRDRGATNEKLFF.

The chain links TRBV4-1 to TRBJ2-1, with 7 bases lining up with TRBD1. CDR3 size: 17 residues. The J segment lost 5 bases and the V segment lost 2 bases, leaving 12 bases of the junction unmatched. CDR1 and CDR2 (germline): MGHRA, YSYEKL. The DNA of the CDR3 is TGCGCCAGCAGCCAAATGGGACCGGGGACAGTAAACAATGAGCAGTTCTTC. Its translation is CASSQMGPGTVNNEQFF.

This clone was found a few times. The chain combines TRBV20-1 with TRBJ2-7, with unresolved D. Trimming left V 8 bases short and J 4 bases short, with 12 bases between. The germline gives CDR1 DFQATT, CDR2 SNEGSKA (reference sequence). CDR3 length: 11 residues. The DNA of the CDR3 is TGCAGTCTGAGACATTCTTACGAGCAGTACTTC. This encodes CSLRHSYEQYF.

This clone came up a few times. The chain joins TRBV6-5 to TRBJ2-7; the match to TRBD2 covers 7 bases. With 4 bases clipped from V and 4 bases from J, the junction kept 10 bases outside the gene matches. Germline V gene lookup returns CDR1 MNHEY and CDR2 SVGAGI. The CDR3 has 15 residues. CDR3 amino acids: CASSSVKAGPYEQYF. The CDR3, as DNA: TGTGCCAGCAGTTCAGTTAAAGCGGGACCTTACGAGCAGTACTTC.

V usage is TRBV6-5 and J usage is TRBJ2-7; D uncertain. Germline CDR1 reads MNHEY; CDR2 reads SVGAGI. V was trimmed by 6 bases and J by 5 bases, leaving 8 bases between them. The CDR3 is 11 amino acids. The CDR3: CASSLNHEQYF. Written as DNA, the CDR3 is TGTGCCAGCAGCCTTAATCACGAGCAGTACTTC.

The genes are TRBV29-1 and TRBJ2-7; 12 bases align to TRBD2. With 4 bases clipped from V and 2 bases from J, the junction kept 3 bases outside the gene matches. The CDR3 extends over 14 amino acids. Looked up from germline, CDR1 is SQVTM and CDR2 is ANQGSEA. CDR3 sequence reads: CSVGRLAGAYEQYF. Written as DNA, the CDR3 is TGCAGCGTTGGGCGACTAGCGGGAGCCTACGAGCAGTACTTC.

The chain combines TRBV5-4 with TRBJ1-1; D remains ambiguous. CDR3 size: 13 residues. Trimming removed 2 bases at V and 1 base at J, with 6 bases between. Germline V gene data show CDR1 as SGHNT and CDR2 as YYREEE (reference sequence). The CDR3 reads CASSFQENTEAFF. CDR3 in DNA: TGTGCCAGCAGCTTCCAGGAGAACACTGAAGCTTTCTTT.

The chain links TRBV19 to TRBJ1-1, with D perhaps matching TRBD1 (6 bases). Between the trimmed V and J ends, which lost 1 base and 0 bases, there was a span of 18 bases. The CDR3 length is 18 residues. Germline CDR1 LNHDA, CDR2 SQIVND (reference sequence). The CDR3: CASSIGHRRQDMNTEAFF. CDR3 DNA sequence: TGTGCCAGTAGTATAGGCCATCGTAGACAGGACATGAACACTGAAGCTTTCTTT.

The chain employs TRBV6-5 and TRBJ2-1; 10 positions agree with TRBD2. The CDR3 has 13 residues. Germline CDR1 MNHEY, CDR2 SVGAGI. J gave up 6 bases and V 7 bases, and 3 bases lay outside the gene matches. CDR3 in amino acids: CASTPSGSNEQFF. Written as DNA, the CDR3 is TGTGCCAGCACCCCTAGCGGGAGCAATGAGCAGTTCTTC.

The CDR3 coding sequence is TGTGCCAGCTCACAAACAGAGACGTCTTCTTTCCGGGGCTACACCTTC. Amino acid sequence: CASSQTETSSFRGYTF. The gene calls are TRBV18 and TRBJ1-2; D uncertain. Germline assignment: CDR1 KGHSH and CDR2 LQKENI. This CDR3 is built from 16 residues. The V end was cut by 4 bases, the J end by 8 bases, with 23 bases between.

The J gene is TRBJ1-4, the V gene TRBV6-6; D possibly corresponds to TRBD1 (5 bases). The germline gives CDR1 MNHNY, CDR2 SVGAGI (reference sequence). This CDR3 region has 14 residues. V shed 7 bases and J shed 6 bases, with 15 bases lying between them. The CDR3 nucleotides are TGTGCCAGCATCTCACCGGGGGGGTATGAAAAACTGTTTTTT. Its protein is CASISPGGYEKLFF.

The V call is TRBV5-8, the J call TRBJ1-2; D is unresolved. CDR3 length: 16 residues. With 1 base removed from V and 8 bases from J, the gap between germline ends came to 21 bases. Germline V lookup: CDR1 SGHTS, CDR2 YDEGEE. CDR3 in amino acids: CASSLFRNSEERGYTF. The CDR3, as DNA: TGTGCCAGCAGCTTGTTCAGGAATAGCGAAGAGCGCGGCTACACCTTC.

The chain recombines TRBV14 with TRBJ2-5, with 8 positions matching TRBD2. V was clipped by 10 bases and J by 1 base; unmatched bases: 11. Looked up from germline, CDR1 is SGHDN and CDR2 is FVKESK. The CDR3 runs to 15 residues. Here the CDR3 reads CAIDRLAPLQETQYF. The CDR3 DNA reads as TGTGCCATCGATAGACTAGCGCCCCTCCAAGAGACCCAGTACTTC.

The chain employs TRBV29-1 and TRBJ2-7; weak D call: TRBD1 (6 bases). CDR3 length equals 12 residues. The germline V gene has CDR1 SQVTM and CDR2 ANQGSEA. V gave up 4 bases and J gave up 3 bases, with 10 bases separating them. The chain's CDR3 is CSVGGQFYEQYF. The CDR3 DNA reads TGCAGCGTTGGAGGACAGTTCTACGAGCAGTACTTC.

This clone was seen only a few times. The chain uses TRBV20-1 and TRBJ1-1; no definite D call. Germline CDR1 DFQATT, CDR2 SNEGSKA (reference sequence). This CDR3 has 8 residues. V lost 5 bases to trimming and J lost 13 bases, with 8 bases between them. Here the CDR3 reads CSARLGFF. As DNA, the CDR3 is TGCAGTGCTCGTCTCGGTTTCTTT.

This clone was detected only a few times. The chain employs TRBV5-1 and TRBJ2-1; TRBD1 matches 8 bases. Germline V gene lookup returns CDR1 SGHRS and CDR2 YFSETQ. V shed 4 bases and J 2 bases; nucleotides not matched to a gene: 8. CDR3 length equals 16 residues. The CDR3 loop reads CASSPATGATYNEQFF. The CDR3, as DNA: TGCGCCAGCAGCCCAGCGACAGGGGCAACCTACAATGAGCAGTTCTTC.

The genes are TRBV27 and TRBJ2-7; 8 nucleotides line up with TRBD2. The germline V gene has CDR1 MNHEY and CDR2 SMNVEV (reference sequence). Unmatched junction bases numbered 3, after V lost 5 bases and J lost 3 bases. The CDR3 is 13 residues long. The CDR3 nucleotides read TGTGCCAGCAGTCCGGGGGGGGACTACGAGCAGTACTTC. Its protein is CASSPGGDYEQYF.

The chain combines TRBV28 with TRBJ2-7, with 7 bases aligning to TRBD1. Germline trimming cut 7 bases from V and 0 bases from J; bases unmatched to any gene: 6. Germline CDR1 reads MDHEN; CDR2 reads SYDVKM. The CDR3 runs 14 residues. CDR3 sequence reads: CASTSGTASYEQYF. The CDR3 bases are TGTGCCAGCACCTCCGGGACAGCCTCCTACGAGCAGTACTTC.

This clone was observed a single time. The chain carries TRBV2 and TRBJ1-6; 8 nucleotides line up with TRBD1. The CDR3 is 14 amino acids. V lost 5 bases to trimming and J lost 6 bases; unmatched junction nucleotides: 3. Germline V gene lookup returns CDR1 SNHLY and CDR2 FYNNEI. CDR3 sequence: CASSQGAGNSPLHF. For the CDR3, the DNA is TGTGCCAGCAGTCAGGGGGCAGGTAATTCACCCCTCCACTTT. Filled out from reference TRBV2 and TRBJ1-6, the complete variable domain reads EPEVTQTPSHQVTQMGQEVILRCVPISNHLYFYWYRQILGQKVEFLVSFYNNEISEKSEIFDDQFSVERPDGSNFTLKIRSTKLEDSAMYFCASSQGAGNSPLHFGNGTRLTVT.